This is a list of T cell receptor beta chains from one sample in a study of blood T cell repertoires in COVID-19. Clones were sequenced by immunoSEQ multiplex PCR, and TCRdb holds only the in-frame ones, with some missing. The sample carries about 400,000 clones, around 89% recorded once. Sequenced material: peripheral blood. These receptors all stem from a woman aged 30 to 39 with acute or convalescent COVID-19. Both conserved end residues are part of each CDR3. Fields, in order: V gene, J gene, clone size, D gene, CDR3 protein, CDR3 DNA. The D gene is left open where the match is weak. The size of a clone is reported for some rows only, either as once, few or many, or as a class for expanded clones.

v_gene: TRBV4-1; j_gene: TRBJ2-3; abundance: .; d_gene: TRBD1; CDR3aa: CASSQEWTGEGGSDTQYF; CDR3nt: TGCGCCAGCAGCCAAGAATGGACAGGGGAAGGTGGCTCAGATACGCAGTATTTT
v_gene: TRBV9; j_gene: TRBJ2-5; abundance: few; d_gene: TRBD2; CDR3aa: CASSVRAGGQETQYF; CDR3nt: TGTGCCAGCAGCGTACGGGCGGGGGGACAAGAGACCCAGTACTTC
v_gene: TRBV9; j_gene: TRBJ2-2; abundance: .; d_gene: .; CDR3aa: CASSVGQGYTGELFF; CDR3nt: TGTGCCAGCAGCGTAGGGCAGGGGTACACCGGGGAGCTGTTTTTT
v_gene: TRBV6-5; j_gene: TRBJ1-5; abundance: once; d_gene: .; CDR3aa: CASSSTGSNQPQHF; CDR3nt: TGTGCCAGCAGCTCAACAGGGAGCAATCAGCCCCAGCATTTT
v_gene: TRBV30; j_gene: TRBJ2-7; abundance: .; d_gene: TRBD1; CDR3aa: CAWRTDRDYEQYF; CDR3nt: TGTGCCTGGAGAACCGACAGGGACTACGAGCAGTACTTC
v_gene: TRBV5-1; j_gene: TRBJ2-1; abundance: .; d_gene: TRBD2; CDR3aa: CARSLGLAGEQFF; CDR3nt: TGCGCCAGGAGCCTTGGACTAGCGGGAGAGCAGTTCTTC
v_gene: TRBV19; j_gene: TRBJ1-4; abundance: .; d_gene: .; CDR3aa: CASSAATNEKLFF; CDR3nt: TGTGCCAGTAGCGCGGCGACTAACGAAAAACTGTTTTTT
v_gene: TRBV6-9; j_gene: TRBJ1-5; abundance: .; d_gene: TRBD1; CDR3aa: CASSSKTGQGKGGSQPQHF; CDR3nt: TGTGCCAGCAGTTCTAAGACTGGACAGGGAAAGGGAGGAAGTCAGCCCCAGCATTTT
v_gene: TRBV10-3; j_gene: TRBJ1-1; abundance: .; d_gene: TRBD1; CDR3aa: CAISDRTGGNTEAFF; CDR3nt: TGTGCCATCAGTGACCGGACAGGGGGGAACACTGAAGCTTTCTTT
v_gene: TRBV13; j_gene: TRBJ2-5; abundance: .; d_gene: TRBD1; CDR3aa: CASSSRQTPGTGVETQYF; CDR3nt: TGTGCCAGCAGCTCACGCCAGACTCCCGGGACAGGGGTGGAGACCCAGTACTTC
v_gene: TRBV27; j_gene: TRBJ1-1; abundance: .; d_gene: .; CDR3aa: CASSLFGTSEAFF; CDR3nt: TGTGCCAGCAGTTTATTCGGTACGTCTGAAGCTTTCTTT
v_gene: TRBV7-8; j_gene: TRBJ1-6; abundance: .; d_gene: .; CDR3aa: CASSLRGGRAPLHF; CDR3nt: TGTGCCAGCAGCTTAAGGGGGGGCAGGGCACCCCTCCACTTT
v_gene: TRBV28; j_gene: TRBJ1-4; abundance: .; d_gene: .; CDR3aa: CASSLFAGFEKLFF; CDR3nt: TGTGCCAGCAGTTTATTTGCAGGGTTTGAAAAACTGTTTTTT
v_gene: TRBV12-5; j_gene: TRBJ1-1; abundance: few; d_gene: .; CDR3aa: CASGLASGNTEAFF; CDR3nt: TGTGCTAGTGGTTTGGCTTCGGGGAACACTGAAGCTTTCTTT
v_gene: TRBV27; j_gene: TRBJ1-6; abundance: .; d_gene: TRBD1; CDR3aa: CASSPLPGTVDNSPLHF; CDR3nt: TGTGCCAGCAGTCCACTACCCGGGACAGTAGATAATTCACCCCTCCACTTT
v_gene: TRBV5-1; j_gene: TRBJ2-2; abundance: .; d_gene: .; CDR3aa: CASSLGRGAVNTGELFF; CDR3nt: TGCGCCAGCAGCTTGGGCCGGGGAGCGGTTAACACCGGGGAGCTGTTTTTT
v_gene: TRBV7-9; j_gene: TRBJ1-4; abundance: .; d_gene: .; CDR3aa: CASSLVAGLSFGNEKLFF; CDR3nt: TGTGCCAGCAGCTTAGTCGCAGGGCTTTCCTTTGGTAATGAAAAACTGTTTTTT
v_gene: TRBV2; j_gene: TRBJ1-2; abundance: .; d_gene: .; CDR3aa: CASSEAWLTAIYGYTF; CDR3nt: TGTGCCAGCAGTGAAGCTTGGCTGACAGCTATCTATGGCTACACCTTC
v_gene: TRBV6-4; j_gene: TRBJ1-1; abundance: few; d_gene: TRBD1; CDR3aa: CASRTGTENTEAFF; CDR3nt: TGTGCCAGCAGGACCGGGACAGAGAACACTGAAGCTTTCTTT
v_gene: TRBV9; j_gene: TRBJ2-2; abundance: once; d_gene: TRBD2; CDR3aa: CASSVTAGGHTGELFF; CDR3nt: TGTGCCAGCAGCGTAACGGCGGGGGGGCACACCGGGGAGCTGTTTTTT
v_gene: TRBV7-9; j_gene: TRBJ2-1; abundance: .; d_gene: .; CDR3aa: CASSQSAVQDEQFF; CDR3nt: TGTGCCAGCAGCCAATCCGCTGTCCAGGATGAGCAGTTCTTC
v_gene: TRBV2; j_gene: TRBJ1-4; abundance: .; d_gene: .; CDR3aa: CASSGGGGNEKLFF; CDR3nt: TGTGCCAGCAGTGGTGGGGGCGGGAATGAAAAACTGTTTTTT